Below, 32 T cell receptor beta chains from the same sample are listed, as sequenced in a study of T cell responses to AZD1222 COVID-19 vaccine. The repertoire was sequenced with immunoSEQ multiplex PCR; TCRdb's copy has only in-frame clones and lacks some. The profile shows 140,000 or so clones, 75% to 90% of them singletons. The sample was peripheral blood, taken on day 0 of AZD1222 vaccination. These TCRs come from an adult in good health.

The J gene is TRBJ1-3, the V gene TRBV19; unclear D gene. Per the germline V gene, CDR1 is LNHDA and CDR2 is SQIVND (reference sequence). V was trimmed by 3 bases and J by 0 bases, leaving 9 bases between them. This CDR3 region has 15 residues. In nucleotides, the CDR3 is TGTGCCAGTAGTATGGGTCACTACTCTGGAAACACCATATATTTT. Residues: CASSMGHYSGNTIYF.

This chain joins TRBV5-1 and TRBJ2-7, with TRBD2 matching over 13 bases. The J segment lost 6 bases and the V segment lost 3 bases, leaving 9 bases of the junction unmatched. CDR1 and CDR2 from the germline V gene are SGHRS and YFSETQ. This CDR3 spans 16 amino acids. The CDR3 here is CASSSQLAGGPGEQYF. The CDR3 DNA sequence: TGCGCCAGCAGCTCCCAACTAGCGGGAGGGCCTGGCGAGCAGTACTTC.

The chain couples TRBV4-1 to TRBJ2-2; no clear D gene. Looked up from germline, CDR1 is MGHRA and CDR2 is YSYEKL. Deletions cut 6 bases from V and 3 bases from J, with 11 bases between. The CDR3 runs 14 residues. The CDR3 nucleotides are TGCGCCAGCAGACTTCTAGGAGACACCGGGGAGCTGTTTTTT. Translated, it gives CASRLLGDTGELFF.

This clone appeared once. The J gene is TRBJ2-5, the V gene TRBV5-5, with D unclear. The CDR3 has 15 amino acids. CDR1 is SGHKS, CDR2 YYEKEE, per germline (reference sequence). Trimming shortened V by 0 bases and J by 8 bases, and 17 bases separated the two germline ends. CDR3 sequence: CASSLVVYRTDTQYF. CDR3 nucleotide sequence: TGTGCCAGCAGCTTGGTTGTCTATCGGACGGATACCCAGTACTTC.

The V and J genes are TRBV5-1 and TRBJ1-1, with no clear D. CDR1 is SGHRS, CDR2 YFSETQ, per germline. Trimming cost V 4 bases and J 0 bases, with 13 bases left between them. CDR3 size: 15 residues. This CDR3 is CASSPPGAMNTEAFF. As DNA, the CDR3 is TGCGCCAGCAGCCCCCCGGGAGCTATGAACACTGAAGCTTTCTTT. Full variable domain (missing parts from reference TRBV5-1 and TRBJ1-1): KAGVTQTPRYLIKTRGQQVTLSCSPISGHRSVSWYQQTPGQGLQFLFEYFSETQRNKGNFPGRFSGRQFSNSRSEMNVSTLELGDSALYLCASSPPGAMNTEAFFGQGTRLTVV.

This sequence joins TRBV5-4 and TRBJ2-5; 8 nucleotides line up with TRBD1. Losses at the gene ends were 0 bases for V and 5 bases for J; bases not matched to a gene: 9. Germline lookup yields CDR1 SGHNT and CDR2 YYREEE (reference sequence). This CDR3 has 16 residues. CDR3 sequence reads: CASSLVWAGGEETQYF. The CDR3 DNA follows: TGTGCCAGCAGCTTGGTATGGGCAGGGGGCGAGGAGACCCAGTACTTC.

V and J are TRBV5-1 and TRBJ2-1; 11 bases are a match to TRBD1. The CDR3 sequence is 14 residues long. V lost 3 bases and J lost 6; bases outside the gene matches: 2. The germline CDR1 and CDR2 sequences are SGHRS and YFSETQ. CDR3 region: CASSSGQGGNEQFF. The CDR3, as DNA: TGCGCCAGCAGCTCGGGACAGGGGGGCAATGAGCAGTTCTTC.

Here the CDR3 DNA reads TGTGCCAGCTCACCAACTACGACAGGGAACTATGGCTACACCTTC. Amino acids: CASSPTTTGNYGYTF. The rearrangement joins TRBV18 to TRBJ1-2; 7 positions match TRBD1. Per the germline V gene, CDR1 is KGHSH and CDR2 is LQKENI. The CDR3 covers 15 residues. Trimming removed 2 bases from V and 2 bases from J; junction bases left unmatched: 5.

The chain has TRBV25-1 and TRBJ1-2; D gene ambiguous. The CDR3 extends over 14 amino acids. Trimming pared 0 bases from V and 0 bases from J, leaving 5 bases between. Germline assignment: CDR1 MGHDK and CDR2 SYGVNS. The CDR3 reads CASSEYRTNYGYTF. CDR3 nucleotides: TGTGCCAGCAGTGAATATAGGACTAACTATGGCTACACCTTC.

The genes are TRBV30 and TRBJ2-7; 7 bases are shared with TRBD1. Germline loops: CDR1 GTSNPN, CDR2 SVGIG (reference sequence). This CDR3 is 15 amino acids long. V was clipped by 3 bases and J by 3 bases; unmatched bases: 11. The CDR3 DNA reads TGTGCCTGGAGCCTAGGGGGCACAGGCCGCTACGAGCAGTACTTC. It translates to CAWSLGGTGRYEQYF. The full variable domain, its missing parts supplied by reference TRBV30 and TRBJ2-7, is SQTIHQWPATLVQPVGSPLSLECTVEGTSNPNLYWYRQAAGRGLQLLFYSVGIGQISSEVPQNLSASRPQDRQFILSSKKLLLSDSGFYLCAWSLGGTGRYEQYFGPGTRLTVT.

The chain joins TRBV5-1 to TRBJ1-1, with D perhaps matching TRBD1 (6 bases). V was pared by 1 base and J by 5 bases, with 15 bases between. CDR3 length: 15 amino acids. Per germline, CDR1 SGHRS and CDR2 YFSETQ. CDR3 loop: CASSLSGTHGTEAFF. CDR3 bases: TGCGCCAGCAGCTTGTCAGGGACACATGGGACTGAAGCTTTCTTT.

This clone was seen only a few times. Other nucleotide sequences in the sample specify the same CDR3. DNA for the CDR3: TGTGCCAGCAGCCAGAGTTACGAGCAGTACTTC. It specifies CASSQSYEQYF. The V and J genes are TRBV3-1 (or the pseudogene TRBV3-2) and TRBJ2-7; D unresolved. The CDR3 has 11 residues. Between the trimmed V and J ends, which lost 3 bases and 4 bases, there was a span of 4 bases. Germline CDR1 LGHDT, CDR2 YNNKEL (reference sequence).

The rearrangement uses TRBV2 and TRBJ1-2; 8 nucleotides agree with TRBD1. The V and J ends lost 2 bases and 4 bases, in that order; junction bases with no gene match: 6. The CDR3 contains 15 residues. Germline V gene lookup returns CDR1 SNHLY and CDR2 FYNNEI. The CDR3 region has the DNA TGTGCCAGCAGTGAATGGTGGGACAGGACCTATGGCTACACCTTC. Residues: CASSEWWDRTYGYTF.

The genes are TRBV6-6 and TRBJ1-1; 9 nucleotides align to TRBD1. The V and J ends lost 0 bases and 3 bases, in that order; junction bases with no gene match: 2. This CDR3 comprises 15 residues. Germline V lookup: CDR1 MNHNY, CDR2 SVGAGI (reference sequence). The CDR3: CASSYSNRGHTEAFF. The DNA of the CDR3 is TGTGCCAGCAGTTACTCGAACAGGGGGCACACTGAAGCTTTCTTT.

The V and J genes are TRBV5-4 and TRBJ2-2, with 7 bases aligning to TRBD1. CDR1 and CDR2 (germline): SGHNT, YYREEE (reference sequence). V was pared by 4 bases and J by 4 bases, with 10 bases of the junction left unmatched. The CDR3 runs to 16 residues. CDR3 sequence reads: CASSRRGRTSTGELFF. Here the CDR3 DNA reads TGTGCCAGCAGCCGAAGGGGGCGGACTTCCACCGGGGAGCTGTTTTTT.

The V and J genes are TRBV25-1 and TRBJ1-2; TRBD1 matches 7 bases. V was clipped by 5 bases and J by 5 bases; unmatched bases: 5. Germline V gene sequence: CDR1 MGHDK, CDR2 SYGVNS. The CDR3 extends over 13 amino acids. The CDR3 DNA reads as TGTGCCAGCAGTACCGGGACAGTTTATGGCTACACCTTC. The encoded protein is CASSTGTVYGYTF.

This clone was seen only a few times. This chain joins TRBV6-5 and TRBJ1-1; the D is unclear. The CDR3 loop spans 12 amino acids. Germline V gene data show CDR1 as MNHEY and CDR2 as SVGAGI. V dropped 2 bases and J dropped 5 bases, with 6 bases sitting between them. The CDR3 sequence is CASSYPPTEAFF. In DNA form, the CDR3 reads TGTGCCAGCAGTTACCCGCCGACTGAAGCTTTCTTT.

The chain combines TRBV6-5 with TRBJ1-1, with TRBD1 matching 9 bases. Trimming removed 5 bases from V and 11 bases from J; junction bases left unmatched: 9. CDR3 length: 13 residues. Germline V gene data show CDR1 as MNHEY and CDR2 as SVGAGI. The CDR3 region has the DNA TGTGCCAGCAGTCCACCCGGGGACAGGGAGGCTTTCTTT. Amino acid sequence: CASSPPGDREAFF.

This chain uses TRBV9 with TRBJ2-1, with D hard to call. Germline CDR1 SGDLS, CDR2 YYNGEE. V lost 3 bases, J lost 4 bases, and 23 bases lay in between. CDR3 length: 18 amino acids. The CDR3 DNA sequence: TGTGCCAGCAGCGCCCCCATTGACCCTACACGAGAATACAATGAGCAGTTCTTC. Protein sequence: CASSAPIDPTREYNEQFF.

This chain links TRBV10-2 with TRBJ2-7, with 15 bases matching TRBD2. CDR1 and CDR2 (germline): WSHSY, SAAADI. The CDR3 consists of 16 residues. The J segment lost 3 bases and the V segment lost 8 bases, leaving 8 bases of the junction unmatched. In DNA form, the CDR3 reads TGCGCCAGCCGGACTAGCGGGGGGGCCGGGAACTACGAGCAGTACTTC. It is translated as CASRTSGGAGNYEQYF.

The J gene is TRBJ1-1, the V gene TRBV29-1, with no clear D. CDR3 size: 10 residues. Per the germline V gene, CDR1 is SQVTM and CDR2 is ANQGSEA. Trimming left V 6 bases short and J 3 bases short, with 5 bases between. The DNA for the CDR3 is TGCAGCGTAAAGGACACTGAAGCTTTCTTT. It codes for CSVKDTEAFF.

This rearrangement joins TRBV5-1 to TRBJ2-7; D unclear. CDR3 size: 13 residues. Germline values: CDR1 SGHRS, CDR2 YFSETQ. Trimming took 2 bases from V and 2 from J, leaving 8 bases between them. The CDR3 here is CASSFSGPYEQYF. CDR3 in DNA: TGCGCCAGCAGCTTTTCAGGTCCCTACGAGCAGTACTTC.

J is TRBJ2-1 and V is TRBV24-1, with 9 bases aligning to TRBD2. CDR1 is KGHDR and CDR2 is SFDVKD in the germline V gene. This CDR3 comprises 16 residues. V was clipped by 2 bases and J by 5 bases; unmatched bases: 6. The CDR3, as DNA: TGTGCCACCAGTGATTCCGGACTAGCGACAGACAATGAGCAGTTCTTC. Its protein is CATSDSGLATDNEQFF.

The genes are TRBV24-1 and TRBJ2-2; 7 bases fit TRBD2. V dropped 9 bases and J dropped 4; count of bases not matched to a gene: 1. Germline lookup yields CDR1 KGHDR and CDR2 SFDVKD. The CDR3 contains 12 residues. CDR3 loop: CATGGVTGELFF. DNA of the CDR3: TGTGCCACCGGGGGGGTCACCGGGGAGCTGTTTTTT.

The chain uses TRBV2 and TRBJ2-3; D remains ambiguous. Germline V gene sequence: CDR1 SNHLY, CDR2 FYNNEI. Between the trimmed V and J ends, which lost 4 bases and 1 base, there was a span of 3 bases. The CDR3 has 12 amino acids. CDR3 coding DNA: TGTGCCAGCAGTGCAGGCACAGATACGCAGTATTTT. This sequence encodes CASSAGTDTQYF.

The chain recombines TRBV12-3 or TRBV12-4 with TRBJ1-2, with a weak D call TRBD1 (6 bases). V was cut by 4 bases and J by 8 bases, with 14 bases left in between. This CDR3 spans 13 amino acids. CDR3 nucleotide sequence: TGTGCCAGCAGTTGGACAGCCGACGAGGGCTACACCTTC. Its protein is CASSWTADEGYTF.

This chain links TRBV6-4 with TRBJ1-1, with 7 bases that match TRBD1. Germline values: CDR1 MRHNA, CDR2 SNTAGT. The V gene end was trimmed by 5 bases and the J gene end by 4 bases; junction bases not matched to a gene: 7. The CDR3 loop spans 14 amino acids. The CDR3, as DNA: TGTGCCAGCAGTCGTAACAGGGGTTCCACTGAAGCTTTCTTT. This translates into CASSRNRGSTEAFF.

The V gene is TRBV15, the J gene TRBJ2-7; 7 bases are a match to TRBD1. The germline gives CDR1 LNHNV, CDR2 YYDKDF (reference sequence). CDR3 length: 17 residues. The V segment lost 3 bases and the J segment 5 bases; nucleotides outside the gene matches: 16. CDR3 loop: CATSSSRQGWARDEQYF. The CDR3 DNA is TGTGCCACCAGCAGTTCCCGACAGGGCTGGGCCAGGGACGAGCAGTACTTC.

This clone was counted only a few times. The chain has TRBV5-1 and TRBJ2-1; 8 bases match TRBD1. The CDR3 runs to 24 residues. Trimming at V came to 1 base and at J to 1 base, leaving 28 bases not matched to a gene. Germline V gene lookup returns CDR1 SGHRS and CDR2 YFSETQ. CDR3: CASSLTGGRTQDGKGQGSYNEQFF. The CDR3 coding sequence is TGCGCCAGCAGCTTGACAGGGGGGCGAACCCAAGATGGGAAAGGACAGGGATCCTACAATGAGCAGTTCTTC.

V and J are TRBV28 and TRBJ2-7; 11 bases fit TRBD2. Germline V gene sequence: CDR1 MDHEN, CDR2 SYDVKM. The CDR3 has 15 amino acids. After removal of 3 bases from V and 7 bases from J, the junction contained 8 bases not matched to a gene. The CDR3 sequence: CASSFSGGAASEQYF. CDR3 DNA sequence: TGTGCCAGCAGTTTTAGCGGGGGGGCCGCTTCAGAGCAGTACTTC. Together with reference TRBV28 and TRBJ2-7, the CDR3 gives the full variable domain: DVKVTQSSRYLVKRTGEKVFLECVQDMDHENMFWYRQDPGLGLRLIYFSYDVKMKEKGDIPEGYSVSREKKERFSLILESASTNQTSMYLCASSFSGGAASEQYFGPGTRLTVT.

This sequence joins TRBV14 and TRBJ2-5, with D uncertain. Germline loops: CDR1 SGHDN, CDR2 FVKESK. V was shortened by 3 bases and J by 5 bases, with 16 bases between the two germline ends. This CDR3 has 15 amino acids. The CDR3 loop is CASSHRPNPRETQYF. The CDR3 DNA follows: TGTGCCAGCAGCCATCGGCCTAATCCCCGGGAGACCCAGTACTTC.

The chain links TRBV3-1 (or the pseudogene TRBV3-2) to TRBJ1-1; D gene ambiguous. Germline-derived CDR1 and CDR2 are LGHDT and YNNKEL (reference sequence). CDR3 size: 11 residues. V was shortened by 1 base and J by 11 bases, with 8 bases between the two germline ends. CDR3 sequence: CASSQGGWAFF. The CDR3 region has the DNA TGTGCCAGCAGCCAAGGAGGGTGGGCTTTCTTT.